These 9 T cell receptor beta chains share one sample of origin, sequenced in a study of blood T cell repertoires in COVID-19. Clones were sequenced by immunoSEQ multiplex PCR, and TCRdb holds only the in-frame ones, with some missing. The sample holds over 200,000 clones, 88% seen once. Sequenced material: PBMCs or T cells enriched from blood (not recorded which). The source of these receptors is a woman aged 25 to 39 who had been exposed to COVID-19.

This chain links TRBV11-2 with TRBJ2-1; 15 bases are a match to TRBD2. CDR1 is SGHAT and CDR2 is FQNNGV in the germline V gene. V shed 5 bases and J 8 bases; nucleotides not matched to a gene: 4. The CDR3 has 15 residues. As DNA, the CDR3 is TGTGCCAGCAGCGCTGGGACTAGCGGGAGGCATGAGCAGTTCTTC. The encoded protein is CASSAGTSGRHEQFF.

V and J are TRBV25-1 and TRBJ2-7, with D possibly being TRBD2 (5 bases). The CDR3 totals 13 residues. CDR1 is MGHDK and CDR2 is SYGVNS in the germline V gene. Deletions cut 7 bases from V and 3 bases from J, with 13 bases between. CDR3 sequence: CASISNRGYEQYF. The CDR3, as DNA: TGTGCCAGCATTTCAAACCGGGGCTACGAGCAGTACTTC.

The V gene is TRBV9, the J gene TRBJ2-2, with 7 bases fitting TRBD1. The trim removed 1 base at V and 0 bases at J, leaving 3 bases unmatched. Germline CDR1 reads SGDLS; CDR2 reads YYNGEE. The CDR3 extends over 16 amino acids. The CDR3: CASSVIGGPNTGELFF. CDR3 DNA: TGTGCCAGCAGCGTAATAGGGGGCCCGAACACCGGGGAGCTGTTTTTT.

This chain links TRBV27 with TRBJ2-2, with D perhaps matching TRBD1 (5 bases). Germline V CDR1 and CDR2: MNHEY, SMNVEV (reference sequence). Trimming removed 8 bases from V and 6 bases from J, with 16 bases in between. CDR3 length: 14 amino acids. This CDR3 is CASSQGTYPGELFF. The CDR3 DNA is TGTGCCAGCTCGCAGGGTACCTACCCCGGGGAGCTGTTTTTT.

The rearrangement uses TRBV5-5 and TRBJ1-1; tentatively, D is TRBD1 (5 bases). Germline V gene data show CDR1 as SGHKS and CDR2 as YYEKEE (reference sequence). Deletions cut 1 base from V and 1 base from J, with 17 bases between. The CDR3 covers 17 residues. CDR3 sequence reads: CASSLWGRGPGNTEAFF. The CDR3 region has the DNA TGTGCCAGCAGCTTGTGGGGGAGGGGACCTGGGAACACTGAAGCTTTCTTT.

CDR3 DNA: TGTGCCAGCAGCCAATACTCCCAAGCAGGGGCGAGCACAGATACGCAGTATTTT. Translating gives CASSQYSQAGASTDTQYF. The chain links TRBV14 to TRBJ2-3; a possible D gene is TRBD1 (6 bases). V was trimmed by 2 bases and J by 0 bases, leaving 18 bases between them. The CDR3 totals 18 residues. The germline V gene has CDR1 SGHDN and CDR2 FVKESK.

V is TRBV4-1 and J is TRBJ2-3; D is undetermined. V gave up 4 bases and J gave up 4 bases, with 12 bases separating them. The CDR3 length is 14 residues. Germline CDR1 is MGHRA and CDR2 is YSYEKL. The CDR3 bases are TGCGCCAGCAGCCTACAAGTATTGCCAGATACGCAGTATTTT. This gives the protein CASSLQVLPDTQYF.

V and J are TRBV2 and TRBJ2-5; 8 bases fit TRBD1. CDR1 SNHLY and CDR2 FYNNEI come from the germline V gene. CDR3 length: 13 amino acids. The V segment lost 6 bases and the J segment 5 bases; nucleotides outside the gene matches: 5. The CDR3 DNA sequence: TGTGCCAGCAGCAGGGGGCCGGGGGAGACCCAGTACTTC. It codes for CASSRGPGETQYF. Full variable domain (missing parts from reference TRBV2 and TRBJ2-5): EPEVTQTPSHQVTQMGQEVILRCVPISNHLYFYWYRQILGQKVEFLVSFYNNEISEKSEIFDDQFSVERPDGSNFTLKIRSTKLEDSAMYFCASSRGPGETQYFGPGTRLLVL.

The chain joins TRBV18 to TRBJ1-3; 7 nucleotides align to TRBD1. The germline CDR1 and CDR2 sequences are KGHSH and LQKENI. Trimming at V came to 1 base and at J to 2 bases, leaving 17 bases not matched to a gene. The CDR3 contains 20 residues. DNA for the CDR3: TGTGCCAGCTCACCACTCCCGGGACAGTCTTTCCCATGGGCTGGAAACACCATATATTTT. This encodes CASSPLPGQSFPWAGNTIYF.